This is a list of T cell receptor beta chains from one sample in a study of T cell responses to AZD1222 COVID-19 vaccine. Sequencing used immunoSEQ multiplex PCR; TCRdb keeps in-frame clones, though not all of them. The profile shows some 150,000 clones, approximately 91% of them singletons. This specimen was peripheral blood, taken after recovery from COVID-19. Source of these receptors: an adult who had recovered from COVID-19. CDR3s include the opening cysteine and the closing phenylalanine or tryptophan. Fields, in order: clone size, V gene, J gene, D gene, CDR3 DNA, CDR3 protein. D genes are given only for firm matches. Rows give clone size only sometimes, using once, few, many, or a class for an expanded clone.

>NA|TRBV6-5|TRBJ1-1|TRBD1
TGTGCCAGTGACCGGGACAGGGGAGATACTGAAGCTTTCTTT
CASDRDRGDTEAFF
>NA|TRBV5-1|TRBJ2-7|NA
TGCGCCAGCAGTTCTAATTGGGACTCCCTCGGTGGGCAGTACTTC
CASSSNWDSLGGQYF
>once|TRBV7-8|TRBJ2-7|NA
TGTGCCAGCAGCTTAGTAGGCGGTTCCTACGAGCAGTACTTC
CASSLVGGSYEQYF
>NA|TRBV2|TRBJ2-5|NA
TGTGCCAGCAGCCCCTCCCGGAAGCCGGAGACCCAGTACTTC
CASSPSRKPETQYF
>NA|TRBV5-4|TRBJ2-1|TRBD2
TGTGCCAGCAGCCCACCGGCCGGGACGGGGGGATTATACAATGAGCAGTTCTTC
CASSPPAGTGGLYNEQFF
>NA|TRBV4-1|TRBJ2-1|TRBD2
TGCGCCAGCAGCCAAGCGGGACTAGGGTTGGGGAGCTCCTACAATGAGCAGTTCTTC
CASSQAGLGLGSSYNEQFF
>NA|TRBV10-3|TRBJ1-5|NA
TGTGCCATCAGTGAGTCGACCGGGGCTGGTCAGCCCCAGCATTTT
CAISESTGAGQPQHF
>NA|TRBV19|TRBJ2-5|NA
TGTGCCAGTAGCACGGTGGGGGGCCAAGAGACCCAGTACTTC
CASSTVGGQETQYF
>NA|TRBV6-1|TRBJ1-5|NA
TGTGCCAGCAGTGAGCACGGACAGCCCCAGCATTTT
CASSEHGQPQHF
>medium-sized|TRBV27|TRBJ2-2|NA
TGTGCCAGCAGTTTAGCCGGGGAGCTGTTTTTT
CASSLAGELFF
>NA|TRBV7-2|TRBJ2-1|TRBD2
TGTGCCAGCAGCTTACCGGGACTAGCGGGAGGGCTCAATGAGCAGTTCTTC
CASSLPGLAGGLNEQFF
>NA|TRBV7-4|TRBJ2-3|NA
TGTGCCACCTCCCCCCCGGTACATACGCAGTATTTT
CATSPPVHTQYF
>once|TRBV5-4|TRBJ2-7|TRBD1
TGTGCCAGCAGCAGAGGGACAGGAGGGGCCTACGAGCAGTACTTC
CASSRGTGGAYEQYF
>NA|TRBV2|TRBJ1-5|NA
TGTGCCAGCAACCCAGGCGGGAATCAGCCCCAGCATTTT
CASNPGGNQPQHF
>NA|TRBV3-1/TRBV3-2|TRBJ2-1|NA
TGTGCCAGCAGCCAACAAAGGGGCTCCTACAATGAGCAGTTCTTC
CASSQQRGSYNEQFF
>NA|TRBV25-1|TRBJ1-1|NA
TGTGCCAGCAGTGAATACACACCCCGGGCTGAAGCTTTCTTT
CASSEYTPRAEAFF
>NA|TRBV5-8|TRBJ2-1|NA
TGTGCCAGCAGCTTATTGGACAATGAGCAGTTCTTC
CASSLLDNEQFF
>NA|TRBV6-5|TRBJ1-2|NA
TGTGCCAGCAGTTATTACGGGAACGCTAACTATGGCTACACCTTC
CASSYYGNANYGYTF
>few|TRBV7-2|TRBJ1-1|NA
TGTGCCAGCAGCTTACTGGGGAACACTGAAGCTTTCTTT
CASSLLGNTEAFF
>NA|TRBV28|TRBJ1-1|NA
TGTGCCAGCAGTCTCCAAGGACGGGAAGTAGCTTTCTTT
CASSLQGREVAFF
>NA|TRBV7-3|TRBJ2-3|TRBD2
TGTGCCAGCAGCCGGGGAGTGGCTAGCGGGAGGATTGTAGATACGCAGTATTTT
CASSRGVASGRIVDTQYF
>NA|TRBV5-4|TRBJ1-1|NA
TGTGCCAGCAGCTTGGGGCAGGGTGGGATCGCTGAAGCTTTCTTT
CASSLGQGGIAEAFF
>NA|TRBV11-3|TRBJ2-1|NA
TGTGCCAGCAGCTTAGAGGGACTGAACAACAATGAGCAGTTCTTC
CASSLEGLNNNEQFF
>NA|TRBV7-3|TRBJ2-3|NA
TGTGCCAGCAGCTTAGCGGGCTCAGATACGCAGTATTTT
CASSLAGSDTQYF
>NA|TRBV5-1|TRBJ1-4|TRBD1
TGCGCCAGCAGCCCAGGACAGGGGGGAGAAAAACTGTTTTTT
CASSPGQGGEKLFF
>once|TRBV5-4|TRBJ2-7|NA
TGTGCCAGCAGCTTGGAGGGGGGCGTAAGAGAGCAGTACTTC
CASSLEGGVREQYF
>few|TRBV10-1|TRBJ2-3|TRBD2
TGCGCCAGCAGTGAGACCCACCGAACTTATTCTAGCGGGGGGGACACAGATACGCAGTATTTT
CASSETHRTYSSGGDTDTQYF
>NA|TRBV5-1|TRBJ2-7|TRBD2
TGCGCCAGCAGCTTGGTTAGCGGGAGGAGCTACGAGCAGTACTTC
CASSLVSGRSYEQYF
>few|TRBV6-2/TRBV6-3|TRBJ2-7|NA
TGTGCCAGCAGTTACTCGATAGGATTCTCCTACGAGCAGTACTTC
CASSYSIGFSYEQYF
>NA|TRBV19|TRBJ2-3|NA
TGTGCCAGTAGTATAAGAGATAGAGATACGCAGTATTTT
CASSIRDRDTQYF
>NA|TRBV10-1|TRBJ2-5|TRBD2
TGCGCCAGCAATGAGCGGGGAGCCCGGGCTAGCGAAAAGGAGGAGACCCAGTACTTC
CASNERGARASEKEETQYF
>NA|TRBV4-2|TRBJ2-1|TRBD2
TGTGCCAGCAGCCAAGTGTCTAGCGGGGGGGCTGATGAGCAGTTCTTC
CASSQVSSGGADEQFF
>few|TRBV9|TRBJ2-3|NA
TGTGCCAGCAGCCCCTTCGCAGATACGCAGTATTTT
CASSPFADTQYF
>few|TRBV15|TRBJ2-2|NA
TGTGCCACCAGCACCCGACAGCCACCGAACACCGGGGAGCTGTTTTTT
CATSTRQPPNTGELFF
>NA|TRBV5-6|TRBJ2-5|NA
TGTGCCAGCAGCTTCGGACTGGAAGAGACCCAGTACTTC
CASSFGLEETQYF
>NA|TRBV11-2|TRBJ2-3|NA
TGTGCCAGCAGCTTAGTACCAGATACGCAGTATTTT
CASSLVPDTQYF
>NA|TRBV28|TRBJ1-4|TRBD1
TGTGCCAGCAGTTCCGGGACAGGCGGGGATGAAAAACTGTTTTTT
CASSSGTGGDEKLFF
>NA|TRBV5-1|TRBJ2-3|NA
TGCGCCAGCAGTCGGGGAAGCGTTGGCACAGATACGCAGTATTTT
CASSRGSVGTDTQYF
>NA|TRBV9|TRBJ2-1|NA
TGTGCCAGCAGCGCGGGTTCCTACAATGAGCAGTTCTTC
CASSAGSYNEQFF
>NA|TRBV5-4|TRBJ1-6|NA
TGTGCCAGCAGCAGTCTGAAGGGGTCGAATTCACCCCTCCACTTT
CASSSLKGSNSPLHF
>NA|TRBV5-1|TRBJ2-7|TRBD1
TGCGCCAGCAGCTTTATGGGACAGGGTTCCGACGAGCAGTACTTC
CASSFMGQGSDEQYF
>many|TRBV24-1|TRBJ2-2|NA
TGTGCCACCAGCGCAGGCGGGCCCACCGGGGAGCTGTTTTTT
CATSAGGPTGELFF
>NA|TRBV28|TRBJ1-1|NA
TGTGCCAGCAGTTCGACAGTTTTGAATACGGCTTTCTTT
CASSSTVLNTAFF
>NA|TRBV12-3/TRBV12-4|TRBJ1-5|NA
TGTGCCAGCAGTTCGGTCAATCAGCCCCAGCATTTT
CASSSVNQPQHF
>NA|TRBV14|TRBJ2-1|TRBD2
TGTGCCAGCAGCCAAGATATGGGGGGGGATGAGCAGTTCTTC
CASSQDMGGDEQFF
>NA|TRBV5-4|TRBJ1-2|NA
TGTGCCAGCAGCTTACCCGCCAGGGCGTCTGGCTACACCTTC
CASSLPARASGYTF
>NA|TRBV12-3/TRBV12-4|TRBJ1-2|NA
TGTGCCAGCACCCTCCGGGGGCAGGATGGCTACACCTTC
CASTLRGQDGYTF
>NA|TRBV9|TRBJ1-2|TRBD1
TGTGCCAGCGTCCAGGGGCCGACAGGGTGGGGCTACACCTTC
CASVQGPTGWGYTF
>NA|TRBV28|TRBJ1-4|NA
TGTGCCAGCAGTTTATGGAGGGGAACTAATGAAAAACTGTTTTTT
CASSLWRGTNEKLFF
>NA|TRBV24-1|TRBJ2-1|TRBD2
TGTGCCACCAGTGACCCCGGACTAGCGGAGAAGCAGTTCTTC
CATSDPGLAEKQFF
>NA|TRBV20-1|TRBJ2-3|TRBD2
TGCAGTGCTAGTGACGTGCTAGCGGGAGGGAGCACAAGAGATACGCAGTATTTT
CSASDVLAGGSTRDTQYF
>NA|TRBV29-1|TRBJ1-4|TRBD1
TGCAGCGTTCATGTGGACAGGGGCTATGAAAAACTGTTTTTT
CSVHVDRGYEKLFF
>NA|TRBV7-9|TRBJ1-1|NA
TGTGCCAGCAGCTCCGGATTTTCTGGGGCTTTCTTT
CASSSGFSGAFF
>NA|TRBV5-5|TRBJ2-2|NA
TGTGCCAGCAGCTTGGTGACAGAATCCGGGGAGCTGTTTTTT
CASSLVTESGELFF
>NA|TRBV19|TRBJ2-2|TRBD1
TGTGCCAGTAGTTCGGGACAGTTCCTTAACACCGGGGAGCTGTTTTTT
CASSSGQFLNTGELFF
>once|TRBV19|TRBJ1-6|NA
TGTGCCAGTAGTCCCGGGGACGATTCACCCCTCCACTTT
CASSPGDDSPLHF
>NA|TRBV19|TRBJ1-3|NA
TGTGGCGGACGCTCTGGAAACACCATATATTTT
CGGRSGNTIYF
>NA|TRBV14|TRBJ2-5|NA
TGTGCCAGCAGCCAAAATCACGGTGTGGGAGAGACCCAGTACTTC
CASSQNHGVGETQYF
>few|TRBV5-1|TRBJ2-3|NA
TGCGCCAGCAGCGGGGTGGAAGGCTTAGATACGCAGTATTTT
CASSGVEGLDTQYF
>once|TRBV5-1|TRBJ2-5|TRBD1
TGCGCCAGCAGTGTGAGGGGACAGGGTCTACAAGAGACCCAGTACTTC
CASSVRGQGLQETQYF